Below are 20 T cell receptor beta chains sequenced from a single sample in a study of spatial heterogeneity in lung cancer. Stated time point: sample taken at primary tumor resection. Tumor, nontumor lung or frozen PBMC supplied whole RNA that was sequenced unsorted. Via MiXCR, TCRdb re-called the 5' RACE reads, giving one row per CDR3 protein. This table has around 63,000 distinct CDR3 sequences, 8% to 9% appearing once. The source was PBMCs, collected at surgery. The receptors stem from a female donor with early-stage non-small cell lung cancer.

There are a few counts of this clonotype. The chain couples TRBV5-1 to TRBJ2-3; 8 positions match TRBD1. The CDR3 contains 15 residues. V lost 3 bases, J lost 4 bases, and 7 bases stayed unmatched. CDR1 is SGHRS, CDR2 YFSETQ, per germline. The CDR3 region is CASSSQGAPPDTQYF. CDR3 in DNA: TGCGCCAGCAGCTCTCAGGGGGCGCCGCCAGATACGCAGTATTTT.

In its sample, this clonotype was seen many times. This sequence joins TRBV2 and TRBJ2-5; D is ambiguous. Germline V gene data show CDR1 as SNHLY and CDR2 as FYNNEI. The CDR3 is 11 residues long. V was clipped by 3 bases and J by 3 bases, with 2 bases between them. The CDR3 reads CASSDEETQYF. In DNA, the CDR3 is TGTGCCAGCAGTGATGAAGAGACCCAGTACTTC.

This clonotype was picked up a small number of times. The rearrangement links TRBV24-1 to TRBJ2-3, with 16 bases that match TRBD2. This CDR3 contains 20 residues. The V gene's germline CDR1 is KGHDR and CDR2 SFDVKD. J lost 4 bases, V lost 4 bases, and 13 bases had no gene match. This CDR3 is CATSDRPGLAGGPNADTQYF. Here the CDR3 DNA reads TGTGCCACCAGTGACCGTCCGGGACTAGCGGGAGGGCCTAATGCAGATACGCAGTATTTT.

The V and J genes are TRBV3-1 and TRBJ2-1, with D perhaps given as TRBD1 or TRBD2 (6 bases each). CDR1 is LGHDT, CDR2 YNNKEL, per germline (reference sequence). V was pared by 7 bases and J by 0 bases, with 16 bases between. This CDR3 comprises 16 residues. The CDR3 DNA is TGTGCCAGCACCCGAAGGGGGGCAGACTCCTACAATGAGCAGTTCTTC. Its translation: CASTRRGADSYNEQFF.

This chain connects TRBV28 to TRBJ1-5, with TRBD1 as a possible D gene (6 bases). The ends were cut back, 7 bases at V and 5 bases at J, with 15 bases in the middle. The CDR3 runs to 14 residues. Germline V lookup: CDR1 MDHEN, CDR2 SYDVKM. The CDR3 region is CASTPPPGDQPQHF. The CDR3 nucleotides are TGTGCCAGCACCCCTCCCCCAGGGGATCAGCCCCAGCATTTT.

The CDR3 here is CSASFRGSSPLHF. CDR3 sequence (DNA): TGCAGTGCTAGTTTCAGGGGTTCCTCACCCCTCCACTTT. The rearrangement uses TRBV20-1 and TRBJ1-6; perhaps TRBD1 as D (6 bases). The germline V gene encodes CDR1 DFQATT and CDR2 SNEGSKA (reference sequence). The CDR3 spans 13 residues. The V gene lost 3 bases and the J gene lost 10 bases, with 13 bases spanning the gap.

Many counts were recorded for this clonotype. The chain joins TRBV12-5 to TRBJ2-7; D remains unclear. CDR1 is LGHNT, CDR2 FRNRAP, per germline. The length of the CDR3 is 13 residues. The V and J ends lost 1 base and 6 bases respectively, with 10 bases between them. CDR3 in amino acids: CASGLATLGEQYF. In DNA form, the CDR3 reads TGTGCTAGTGGTTTGGCCACACTGGGCGAGCAGTACTTC.

This clonotype appeared a few times. This chain connects TRBV10-3 to TRBJ2-1, with D tentatively TRBD2 (6 bases). The V gene's germline CDR1 is ENHRY and CDR2 SYGVKD. The CDR3 is 11 residues long. Written as DNA, the CDR3 is TGTGCGTCCGGGGGCTACAATGAGCAGTTCTTC. This encodes CASGGYNEQFF.

The table lists this clonotype with many counts. V gene TRBV18 combines with J gene TRBJ1-6, with D unclear. V gave up 1 base and J gave up 2 bases, with 9 bases separating them. CDR1 and CDR2 (germline): KGHSH, LQKENI. This CDR3 has 16 amino acids. The CDR3 here is CASSPRAVTYNSPLHF. CDR3 coding DNA: TGTGCCAGCTCACCACGGGCAGTCACCTATAATTCACCCCTCCACTTT.

In this sample, this clonotype turned up many times. The chain combines TRBV20-1 with TRBJ1-1; D not certain. The V end was cut by 3 bases, the J end by 0 bases, with 8 bases between. The CDR3 extends over 13 amino acids. In germline, CDR1 is DFQATT, CDR2 SNEGSKA (reference sequence). For the CDR3, the DNA is TGCAGTGCTAGGACACAAATGAACACTGAAGCTTTCTTT. It translates to CSARTQMNTEAFF.

This clonotype was seen at least ten times. The chain uses TRBV4-1 and TRBJ2-5, with 15 nucleotides matching TRBD2. The V gene end was trimmed by 0 bases and the J gene end by 3 bases; junction bases not matched to a gene: 2. This CDR3 has 17 residues. Per germline, CDR1 MGHRA and CDR2 YSYEKL. CDR3 in DNA: TGCGCCAGCAGCCAAGAGGGGACTAGCGGGGGGAAAGAGACCCAGTACTTC. Residues: CASSQEGTSGGKETQYF.

J is TRBJ2-5 and V is TRBV6-2 or TRBV6-3; D perhaps matches TRBD1 (6 bases). Trimming shortened V by 5 bases and J by 0 bases, and 13 bases separated the two germline ends. CDR3 size: 15 residues. Germline-derived CDR1 and CDR2 are MNHEY and SVGEGT. The DNA for the CDR3 is TGTGCCAGCAGTACCCTACAGGGCAACCAAGAGACCCAGTACTTC. As protein: CASSTLQGNQETQYF.

The V and J genes are TRBV25-1 and TRBJ1-1, with unresolved D. From germline, CDR1 is MGHDK and CDR2 SYGVNS. With 8 bases removed from V and 2 bases from J, the gap between germline ends came to 9 bases. CDR3 length equals 12 residues. CDR3 coding DNA: TGTGCCAGCTCTCCTGTAAACACTGAAGCTTTCTTT. This codes for CASSPVNTEAFF.

V is TRBV12-5 and J is TRBJ2-3, with TRBD1 as a possible D gene (5 bases). Germline assignment: CDR1 LGHNT and CDR2 FRNRAP. The CDR3 spans 14 residues. V gave up 0 bases and J gave up 2 bases, with 6 bases separating them. This chain's CDR3 is CASGLVQATDTQYF. In nucleotides, the CDR3 is TGTGCTAGTGGTTTGGTACAGGCCACAGATACGCAGTATTTT.

V and J are TRBV20-1 and TRBJ1-5, with TRBD1 matching 7 bases. Germline loops: CDR1 DFQATT, CDR2 SNEGSKA (reference sequence). J lost 3 bases, V lost 6 bases, and 11 bases had no gene match. CDR3 size: 15 residues. DNA for the CDR3: TGCAGTGCGCCTCAGGGGGGAGCGGTCAATCAGCCCCAGCATTTT. Translation: CSAPQGGAVNQPQHF.

The rearrangement joins TRBV7-8 to TRBJ2-2; no clear D gene. Germline values: CDR1 SGHVS, CDR2 FQNEAQ. V lost 5 bases to trimming and J lost 7 bases, with 14 bases between them. The CDR3 spans 14 residues. The CDR3 DNA is TGTGCCAGCAGCGAGAATGGAGTAAACGGGGAGCTGTTTTTT. As protein: CASSENGVNGELFF.

As to this clonotype: Just one base apart from a much larger clone, this may be a read error. The V gene is TRBV10-3, the J gene TRBJ1-6; D remains ambiguous. This CDR3 spans 13 amino acids. Germline loops: CDR1 ENHRY, CDR2 SYGVKD. Trimming took off 10 bases at V and 9 bases at J, with 16 bases between the two ends. The CDR3 reads CATQYPRVSPLHF. CDR3 DNA sequence: TGTGCCACCCAATATCCCCGGGTTTCACCCCTCCACTTT.

This clonotype came up a few times. The gene calls are TRBV24-1 and TRBJ2-5, with 9 bases fitting TRBD1. V trimming: 1 base; J trimming: 5 bases; junction bases outside the gene matches: 10. Germline V lookup: CDR1 KGHDR, CDR2 SFDVKD. The CDR3 has 17 residues. The CDR3 is CATSDLVPNRGQETQYF. The CDR3 DNA follows: TGTGCCACCAGTGATTTAGTTCCGAACAGGGGGCAGGAGACCCAGTACTTC.

The chain couples TRBV28 to TRBJ2-7; 7 bases map to TRBD1. This CDR3 is built from 13 residues. Germline V CDR1 and CDR2: MDHEN, SYDVKM. V was pared by 3 bases and J by 7 bases, with 6 bases of the junction left unmatched. CDR3 DNA: TGTGCCAGCAGTTTTAGGGGGCCGAGGGAGCAGTACGTC. Translated, it gives CASSFRGPREQYV.

This clonotype was counted between two and nine times. The chain couples TRBV7-8 to TRBJ1-1, with unresolved D. Germline CDR1 reads SGHVS; CDR2 reads FQNEAQ. The CDR3 extends over 15 amino acids. V shed 1 base and J shed 2 bases, with 11 bases lying between them. The CDR3: CASSLDAGANTEAFF. DNA for the CDR3: TGTGCCAGCAGCTTAGACGCGGGAGCCAACACTGAAGCTTTCTTT.